The T cell receptor beta chain described here comes from a study of T cell responses to AZD1222 COVID-19 vaccine (dated by TCRdb to the early 2020s). Regarding the research as a whole: A total of just over 230 trial participants underwent TCR sequencing, of whom about 210 had received two doses of AZD1222 and 26 had received two doses of the MenACWY control vaccine. Trial participants were enrolled by age into subgroups of 18-55, 56-69 and 70-plus years, and around 140, 26 and 57 TCR-sequenced participants, respectively, were included in these subgroups. The paper's findings and limits, for the study overall: Participants were mostly white British, with more females than males. The authors suggested clonal diversity may have been underestimated. Epitopes outside the regions mutated in the B.1.351 and B.1.1.7 variants were reportedly recognized by nearly half of the unique spike-specific TCRs. In the small 56-69-year group, the increase in depth fell short of significance, most likely because of low power. Spike-specific TCR breadth and depth rose significantly after two AZD1222 doses compared with day 0 and with MenACWY recipients. Only 5 to 7 AZD1222 recipients were SARS-CoV-2 seropositive at baseline, limiting conclusions about previously exposed vaccinees. The vaccine-associated CD4 TCRs covered the entire spike protein, and the dominant responses fell in regions 160-218 and 743-854. Because no samples from the day 14 peak response were available, repertoires could be characterized only after the peak T cell response.

On this clone: It lacks a known antigen. There are no base qualities to consult, and no much larger clone falls within one base.

The intended sense of this specimen's time point label: about 28 days (+/-7) after the second vaccine dose. AZD1222 recipients with second doses at about 4 weeks or about 12 weeks were pooled, because spike-specific TCR depth and breadth did not differ between schedules. Samples from vaccinated people were obtained from the UK trials COV001 and COV002, which included a single-blind randomized controlled phase 2/3 trial of AZD1222 (ChAdOx1 nCoV-19) in healthy adults. For TCRbeta chain sequencing, PBMC samples were collected from trial participants at day 0 and at day 28 after the second dose. The CDR3 regions of human TCRbeta chains were subjected to immunosequencing. The original methods were these. TCRs in the repertoires were compared against a reference library of SARS-CoV-2-specific TCRs that had been generated with the MIRA antigen-specificity platform. Breadth was defined as the fraction of unique TCRs that were SARS-CoV-2-associated, and depth was defined as the fraction of total T cells that were SARS-CoV-2-associated. Using the MIRA data, every spike-specific TCR was mapped to the spike region that the TCR reacted to and assigned to either a CD4 or a CD8 class. Log10-transformed breadth and depth values were compared by one-way ANOVA with Sidak's multiple comparisons tests. TCRdb took over this immuneACCESS table, retaining in-frame rearrangements with V and J assigned. Such tables are incomplete; in checked studies, under half of the missing clones stem from an unresolved V gene, and the remainder is unexplained. V, J and clone size were drawn from that table, and D and trimming were deduced from the DNA. The sample profile shows 150,000 to 200,000 clones; about 91% of them were found once. 1.3% of the sample comes from the top ten.

V was cut back by 1 base and J by 0 bases, leaving a gap of 13 bases between them. The germline V gene (reference sequence) supplies CDR1 SEHNR and CDR2 FQNEAQ. The CDR3 holds 17 amino acids from the cysteine to the phenylalanine. Only the CDR3 DNA stays, 51 bases, in frame from base 1. The specimen comprised peripheral blood, sampled 28 days after the second AZD1222 dose. This receptor was obtained from an adult who received the AZD1222 COVID-19 vaccine. The chain is assembled from TRBV7-9 and TRBJ1-3; the D gene cannot be resolved reliably. The base sequence is TGTGCCAGCAGCTTAGTAGCAGGTTCCTACTCTGGAAACACCATATATTTT. This translates into CASSLVAGSYSGNTIYF. Beyond the CDR3, the reference TRBV7-9 and TRBJ1-3 genes provide the residues; the full variable domain reads: DTGVSQNPRHKITKRGQNVTFRCDPISEHNRLYWYRQTLGQGPEFLTYFQNEAQLEKSRLLSDRFSAERPKGSFSTLEIQRTEQGDSAMYLCASSLVAGSYSGNTIYFGEGSWLTVV.